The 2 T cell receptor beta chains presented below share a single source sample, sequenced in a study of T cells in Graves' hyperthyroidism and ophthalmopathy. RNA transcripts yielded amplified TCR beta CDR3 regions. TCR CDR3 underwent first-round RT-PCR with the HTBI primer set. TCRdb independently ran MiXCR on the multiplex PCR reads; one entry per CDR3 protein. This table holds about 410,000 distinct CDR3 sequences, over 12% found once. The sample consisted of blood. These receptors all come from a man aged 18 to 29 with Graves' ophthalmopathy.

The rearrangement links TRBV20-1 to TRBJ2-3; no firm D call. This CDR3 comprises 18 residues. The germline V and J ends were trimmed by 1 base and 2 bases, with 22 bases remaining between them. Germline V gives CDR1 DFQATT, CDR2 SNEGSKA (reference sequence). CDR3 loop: CSARGDTTGPRSTDTQYF. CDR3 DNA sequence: TGCAGTGCTAGAGGCGACACAACGGGCCCTAGGTCCACAGATACGCAGTATTTT.

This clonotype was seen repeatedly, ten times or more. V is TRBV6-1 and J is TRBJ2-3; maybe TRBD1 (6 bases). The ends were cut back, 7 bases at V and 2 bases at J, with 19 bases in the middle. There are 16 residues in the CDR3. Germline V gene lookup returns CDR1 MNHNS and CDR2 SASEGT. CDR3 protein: CASTTGYNSYTDTQYF. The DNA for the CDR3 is TGTGCCAGCACCACAGGGTATAACTCCTACACAGATACGCAGTATTTT.